A single sample is the source of the 27 T cell receptor beta chains below, sequenced in a study of OX40 agonist ivuxolimab in advanced cancers. Preparation of the library involved the immunoSEQ multiplex PCR assay. TCRdb mirrors the immuneACCESS table, restricted to in-frame sequences. Some clones are absent from its copies; in checked studies, under half trace to an unresolved V gene, and the reason for the others is unknown. This sample holds some 60,000 clones; about 88% were observed only once. Under 4.5% of the sample is held by the ten biggest clonotypes. The material was CD4+ or CD8+ T cells sorted from blood, obtained in a trial of the OX40 agonist ivuxolimab. The receptors derive from an adult with an advanced solid tumor such as melanoma, head and neck, liver or kidney cancer.

This chain joins TRBV7-8 and TRBJ2-5; D is possibly TRBD2 (6 bases). Looked up from germline, CDR1 is SGHVS and CDR2 is FQNEAQ. The V and J ends lost 1 base and 4 bases respectively, with 7 bases between them. This CDR3 is 13 amino acids long. CDR3 protein: CASSLGLGETQYF. The CDR3 DNA follows: TGTGCCAGCAGCTTAGGACTAGGAGAGACCCAGTACTTC.

This chain joins TRBV7-2 and TRBJ2-2; D assignment may be TRBD1 or TRBD2 (6 bases each). The CDR3 sequence is 19 residues long. The V end lost 5 bases, the J end lost 0 bases, and 22 bases lay between the germline ends. In germline, CDR1 is SGHTA, CDR2 FQGNSA. This chain's CDR3 is CASSLPRGGGLANTGELFF. Written as DNA, the CDR3 is TGTGCCAGCAGCCTCCCGCGGGGTGGGGGGCTAGCGAACACCGGGGAGCTGTTTTTT.

The gene calls are TRBV18 and TRBJ1-1; 7 nucleotides match TRBD1. Germline V gene sequence: CDR1 KGHSH, CDR2 LQKENI. The CDR3 has 16 amino acids. Losses at the gene ends were 5 bases for V and 3 bases for J; bases not matched to a gene: 12. CDR3 DNA sequence: TGTGCCAGCTCAACTAGACCGGCAGGGGGGGACACTGAAGCTTTCTTT. It codes for CASSTRPAGGDTEAFF.

V usage is TRBV19 and J usage is TRBJ1-2; D gene ambiguous. CDR1 LNHDA and CDR2 SQIVND come from the germline V gene (reference sequence). The V end lost 9 bases, the J end lost 3 bases, and 8 bases lay between the germline ends. CDR3 length: 11 residues. In DNA form, the CDR3 reads TGTGCCAGCAGTCGGTACTATGGCTACACCTTC. Encoded protein: CASSRYYGYTF.

The chain uses TRBV6-5 and TRBJ1-6; D perhaps matches TRBD1 (6 bases). The CDR3 contains 16 residues. V was trimmed by 4 bases and J by 8 bases, leaving 18 bases between them. Germline loops: CDR1 MNHEY, CDR2 SVGAGI. The DNA of the CDR3 is TGTGCCAGCAGTTTCACTCTTTCACAGGGTTATTCACCCCTCCACTTT. Protein: CASSFTLSQGYSPLHF.

This clone was counted only a few times. The V and J genes are TRBV7-2 and TRBJ1-6; no definite D call. CDR3 size: 14 residues. Germline values: CDR1 SGHTA, CDR2 FQGNSA. V lost 1 base, J lost 10 bases, and 11 bases lay in between. CDR3 amino acids: CASSLDVVISPLHF. The DNA for the CDR3 is TGTGCCAGCAGCTTAGATGTGGTAATCTCACCCCTCCACTTT.

The rearrangement links TRBV6-6 to TRBJ2-7, with TRBD1 matching over 8 bases. With 2 bases clipped from V and 6 bases from J, the junction kept 9 bases outside the gene matches. CDR1 MNHNY and CDR2 SVGAGI come from the germline V gene (reference sequence). The CDR3 spans 15 residues. The CDR3 sequence is CASSYVGQGRIEQYF. In DNA, the CDR3 is TGTGCCAGCAGTTACGTAGGACAGGGACGGATCGAGCAGTACTTC.

The rearrangement uses TRBV29-1 and TRBJ1-2; D remains ambiguous. The CDR3 is 14 residues long. V lost 6 bases and J 2 bases, leaving 16 bases between the germline ends. Germline CDR1 SQVTM, CDR2 ANQGSEA. The chain's CDR3 is CSVPPVEPNYGYTF. Here the CDR3 DNA reads TGCAGCGTGCCACCCGTAGAACCCAACTATGGCTACACCTTC.

This chain connects TRBV18 to TRBJ1-5; D uncertain. Germline V gene data show CDR1 as KGHSH and CDR2 as LQKENI. The CDR3 loop spans 14 amino acids. Trimming pared 9 bases from V and 5 bases from J, leaving 17 bases between. The CDR3 DNA reads as TGTGCCAGTCAACCCACCCAGCGTGATCAGCCCCAGCATTTT. It specifies CASQPTQRDQPQHF.

The chain uses TRBV5-5 and TRBJ1-1; no definite D call. Germline loops: CDR1 SGHKS, CDR2 YYEKEE (reference sequence). With 5 bases removed from V and 4 bases from J, the gap between germline ends came to 15 bases. The CDR3 length is 14 residues. CDR3 amino acids: CASRGRASGTEAFF. Here the CDR3 DNA reads TGTGCCAGCAGGGGGAGGGCGAGCGGCACTGAAGCTTTCTTT.

V usage is TRBV4-1 and J usage is TRBJ1-4; D gene unclear. V lost 3 bases and J lost 4, with 6 bases in between. From germline, CDR1 is MGHRA and CDR2 YSYEKL. The CDR3 runs 13 residues. The CDR3 sequence: CASSQTFNEKLFF. CDR3 DNA sequence: TGCGCCAGCAGCCAGACCTTTAATGAAAAACTGTTTTTT.

V and J are TRBV19 and TRBJ1-5; D is ambiguous. V lost 3 bases and J lost 0, with 9 bases in between. This CDR3 is 15 amino acids long. Germline V gene lookup returns CDR1 LNHDA and CDR2 SQIVND (reference sequence). CDR3 DNA sequence: TGTGCCAGTAGTATGCTACTTCTTAGCAATCAGCCCCAGCATTTT. Protein: CASSMLLLSNQPQHF. Based on the CDR3 plus reference TRBV19 and TRBJ1-5, the full variable domain is DGGITQSPKYLFRKEGQNVTLSCEQNLNHDAMYWYRQDPGQGLRLIYYSQIVNDFQKGDIAEGYSVSREKKESFPLTVTSAQKNPTAFYLCASSMLLLSNQPQHFGDGTRLSIL.

The V gene is TRBV30, the J gene TRBJ1-1; D not resolved. Germline assignment: CDR1 GTSNPN and CDR2 SVGIG (reference sequence). The germline V and J ends were trimmed by 2 bases and 6 bases, with 7 bases remaining between them. CDR3 length: 11 residues. The CDR3 region has the DNA TGTGCCTGGAGTAGTAGGGCTGAAGCTTTCTTT. Residues: CAWSSRAEAFF.

The chain carries TRBV2 and TRBJ2-5, with D possibly TRBD1 on 5 matching bases. V lost 3 bases and J lost 5, with 13 bases in between. From germline, CDR1 is SNHLY and CDR2 FYNNEI. This CDR3 region has 14 residues. This chain's CDR3 is CASSEIGKGETQYF. The CDR3 bases are TGTGCCAGCAGTGAGATTGGAAAGGGGGAGACCCAGTACTTC.

V is TRBV7-3 and J is TRBJ2-1; D is ambiguous. Trimming stripped 3 bases from V and 7 bases from J, with 10 bases between. Per germline, CDR1 SGHTA and CDR2 FQGTGA. CDR3 length: 13 residues. This CDR3 reads CASSFTTLNEQFF. The CDR3 bases are TGTGCCAGCAGCTTCACGACGTTGAATGAGCAGTTCTTC.

This rearrangement joins TRBV6-1 to TRBJ2-1; TRBD2 matches at 10 bases. The germline V gene encodes CDR1 MNHNS and CDR2 SASEGT. This CDR3 contains 16 residues. The junction had 9 bases not matched to a gene; V was cut back by 0 bases and J by 10 bases. This chain's CDR3 is CASSEASGGAGYEQFF. The CDR3 DNA reads as TGTGCCAGCAGTGAAGCCAGCGGGGGGGCCGGGTACGAGCAGTTCTTC.

V gene TRBV7-2 combines with J gene TRBJ2-5; 10 bases align to TRBD1. With 2 bases clipped from V and 2 bases from J, the junction kept 5 bases outside the gene matches. Germline V gives CDR1 SGHTA, CDR2 FQGNSA. The CDR3 spans 16 residues. The DNA of the CDR3 is TGTGCCAGCAGCTTAAGGACAGGGGGTTCTCAAGAGACCCAGTACTTC. It translates to CASSLRTGGSQETQYF. The variable domain in full, with the rest retrieved from reference TRBV7-2 and TRBJ2-5, is GAGVSQSPSNKVTEKGKDVELRCDPISGHTALYWYRQSLGQGLEFLIYFQGNSAPDKSGLPSDRFSAERTGGSVSTLTIQRTQQEDSAVYLCASSLRTGGSQETQYFGPGTRLLVL.

In this sample, this clone turned up a few times. This rearrangement joins TRBV10-3 to TRBJ2-7; D not resolved. V lost 3 bases to trimming and J lost 2 bases, with 14 bases between them. The length of the CDR3 is 15 residues. Per the germline V gene, CDR1 is ENHRY and CDR2 is SYGVKD. The CDR3 bases are TGTGCCATCAGTGACCCCGTGGTAGCTACCTACGAGCAGTACTTC. Amino acids: CAISDPVVATYEQYF.

V gene TRBV5-1 combines with J gene TRBJ2-1; a possible D gene is TRBD1 (5 bases). Trimming took off 0 bases at V and 3 bases at J, with 13 bases between the two ends. The CDR3 is made up of 16 amino acids. Germline V gene lookup returns CDR1 SGHRS and CDR2 YFSETQ. The chain's CDR3 is CASSLVGSGYYNEQFF. Here the CDR3 DNA reads TGCGCCAGCAGCTTGGTTGGTTCAGGGTACTACAATGAGCAGTTCTTC.

The V and J genes are TRBV5-4 and TRBJ2-5; D is tentatively TRBD1 or TRBD2 (6 bases each). The CDR3 extends over 16 amino acids. The V gene's germline CDR1 is SGHNT and CDR2 YYREEE (reference sequence). V was trimmed by 0 bases and J by 4 bases, leaving 16 bases between them. The CDR3 reads CASSLGLTEGGETQYF. Written as DNA, the CDR3 is TGTGCCAGCAGCTTGGGATTGACAGAGGGGGGAGAGACCCAGTACTTC.

In regard to this clone: Sequence at one end of the junction differs from germline and may be a read error. The chain employs TRBV7-2 and TRBJ2-7, with D perhaps given as TRBD1 or TRBD2 (5 bases each). The germline V gene has CDR1 SGHTA and CDR2 FQGNSA. This CDR3 spans 12 amino acids. CDR3 nucleotides: TGTGCCAGCAGCCAAAACTCCGGGACCCTCTTCTTC. Its translation: CASSQNSGTLFF.

The chain combines TRBV5-5 with TRBJ1-4; the D is unclear. This CDR3 region has 15 residues. V gave up 0 bases and J gave up 4 bases, with 10 bases separating them. Germline V gene data show CDR1 as SGHKS and CDR2 as YYEKEE (reference sequence). The CDR3 region has the DNA TGTGCCAGCAGCTTGGAGTTGAATTATAATGAAAAACTGTTTTTT. It encodes CASSLELNYNEKLFF.

The chain recombines TRBV30 with TRBJ2-6; D possibly corresponds to TRBD1 (6 bases). The germline V gene encodes CDR1 GTSNPN and CDR2 SVGIG (reference sequence). This CDR3 spans 15 amino acids. V gave up 8 bases and J gave up 1 base, with 15 bases separating them. CDR3 protein: CAGSSGVSGANVLTF. CDR3 nucleotides: TGTGCCGGGTCTTCAGGGGTTTCTGGGGCCAACGTCCTGACTTTC.

The J gene is TRBJ1-1, the V gene TRBV11-1; D possibly corresponds to TRBD1 (6 bases). Trimming removed 4 bases at V and 5 bases at J, with 11 bases between. CDR1 and CDR2 (germline): SGHAT, FQDESV (reference sequence). The CDR3 totals 13 residues. This CDR3 is CASSSRGGTEAFF. Written as DNA, the CDR3 is TGTGCCAGCAGCTCAAGGGGGGGGACTGAAGCTTTCTTT.

The chain uses TRBV7-8 and TRBJ2-5, with D perhaps TRBD2 (6 bases). Trimming removed 6 bases from V and 2 bases from J, with 22 bases in between. The CDR3 sequence is 17 residues long. CDR1 and CDR2 from the germline V gene are SGHVS and FQNEAQ. The CDR3 DNA sequence: TGTGCCAGCAGTCATAGCAAGGGACTCCCCAATCAAGAGACCCAGTACTTC. Translation: CASSHSKGLPNQETQYF.

This clone was picked up one time. The CDR3 here is CASSFSGTGPYEQYF. The DNA of the CDR3 is TGTGCCAGCAGTTTCTCCGGGACAGGACCCTACGAGCAGTACTTC. This sequence joins TRBV6-5 and TRBJ2-7, with 8 bases lining up with TRBD1. The CDR3 runs 15 residues. Germline CDR1 and CDR2: MNHEY and SVGAGI. V trimming: 4 bases; J trimming: 2 bases; junction bases outside the gene matches: 7.

The V gene is TRBV6-5, the J gene TRBJ1-3; 10 bases agree with TRBD1. Trimming removed 4 bases from V and 2 bases from J; junction bases left unmatched: 5. This CDR3 is built from 16 residues. Looked up from germline, CDR1 is MNHEY and CDR2 is SVGAGI. CDR3 amino acids: CASSSAGTGAGNTIYF. For the CDR3, the DNA is TGTGCCAGCAGTTCGGCCGGGACAGGGGCTGGAAACACCATATATTTT.